Each of the 13 T cell receptor beta chains below was sequenced from the same sample in a study of post-analysis software for immune sequencing data. These receptors lack a known antigen. Findings and limits, study-wide: In patients, TRBV5-6, TRBV5-1 and TRBV20-1 belonged to roughly five TRBV segments found more frequently than in controls.

TCR beta cDNA libraries had unique molecular identifiers. Using its own MiXCR run on the PCR reads, TCRdb lists one record per CDR3 protein. The profile covers hundreds of thousands of distinct CDR3 sequences, with over 45% appearing a single time and approximately 10% taken by the ten largest. Input material: blood. The source is a girl aged 2-9 years with multiple sclerosis.

The chain links TRBV29-1 to TRBJ2-4, with 7 nucleotides matching TRBD2. The end of the DNA is better explained by TRBJ2-7, so the J call may be wrong. This CDR3 has 13 amino acids. The germline V gene encodes CDR1 SQVTM and CDR2 ANQGSEA. This chain's CDR3 is CSVGPGGTYEQYF. CDR3 nucleotide sequence: TGCAGCGTTGGGCCGGGGGGAACCTACGAGCAGTACTTC.

This clonotype was counted between two and nine times. The chain links TRBV5-1 to TRBJ2-3, with no clear D. CDR3 length: 15 amino acids. Per the germline V gene, CDR1 is SGHRS and CDR2 is YFSETQ. Trimming left V 0 bases short and J 2 bases short, with 10 bases between. CDR3 bases: TGCGCCAGCAGCTTGGAATCCCAGGACACAGATACGCAGTATTTT. Protein sequence: CASSLESQDTDTQYF.

The chain combines TRBV3-1 with TRBJ2-5; the D gene is possibly TRBD1 (5 bases). Germline V gene lookup returns CDR1 LGHDT and CDR2 YNNKEL (reference sequence). Trimming took 4 bases from V and 7 from J, leaving 16 bases between them. The CDR3 has 14 amino acids. CDR3 in DNA: TGTGCCAGCAGCCCACGGCAGGGTACGGGGACCCAGTACTTC. Its translation is CASSPRQGTGTQYF.

This clonotype was seen a few times. The genes are TRBV29-1 and TRBJ2-5; unclear D gene. The CDR3 length is 14 residues. Germline-derived CDR1 and CDR2 are SQVTM and ANQGSEA. The ends were cut back, 2 bases at V and 1 base at J, with 11 bases in the middle. This chain's CDR3 is CSVERATAQETQYF. CDR3 DNA: TGCAGCGTTGAAAGGGCCACAGCCCAAGAGACCCAGTACTTC.

V is TRBV10-2 and J is TRBJ2-5; maybe TRBD2 (5 bases). Looked up from germline, CDR1 is WSHSY and CDR2 is SAAADI. The CDR3 runs to 16 residues. V lost 11 bases to trimming and J lost 1 base, with 23 bases between them. In nucleotides, the CDR3 is TGCGCCTGGGCTAGCCGGGCGATGAACGGCCAAGAGACCCAGTACTTC. Protein sequence: CAWASRAMNGQETQYF.

This chain links TRBV11-2 with TRBJ2-5; 16 nucleotides agree with TRBD2. J was trimmed by 5 bases and V by 2 bases; bases with no gene match: 8. The CDR3 covers 18 residues. Germline CDR1 reads SGHAT; CDR2 reads FQNNGV. The CDR3 protein is CASSLWGLAGGAAETQYF. The CDR3 DNA reads TGTGCCAGCAGCTTATGGGGACTAGCGGGGGGGGCAGCGGAGACCCAGTACTTC.

The rearrangement uses TRBV24-1 and TRBJ1-1; a possible D gene is TRBD1 (5 bases). The V and J ends lost 4 bases and 0 bases respectively, with 11 bases between them. Germline lookup yields CDR1 KGHDR and CDR2 SFDVKD. The CDR3 is made up of 15 amino acids. The CDR3 sequence: CATSERGGMNTEAFF. As DNA, the CDR3 is TGTGCCACCAGTGAGAGGGGTGGCATGAACACTGAAGCTTTCTTT.

At least ten counts were recorded for this clonotype. The gene calls are TRBV20-1 and TRBJ1-2, with TRBD1 matching over 7 bases. Germline V gene lookup returns CDR1 DFQATT and CDR2 SNEGSKA (reference sequence). CDR3 size: 15 residues. V lost 0 bases to trimming and J lost 4 bases; unmatched junction nucleotides: 8. In DNA, the CDR3 is TGCAGTGCTAGAGATCGCGGGACAGCCTTCTATGGCTACACCTTC. Translated, it gives CSARDRGTAFYGYTF.

CDR3 loop: CASSFGLGGVLTF. The CDR3 DNA is TGTGCCAGCAGCTTCGGGCTCGGCGGCGTCCTGACTTTC. The rearrangement links TRBV7-9 to TRBJ2-6; D is unresolved. CDR1 is SEHNR and CDR2 is FQNEAQ in the germline V gene (reference sequence). Trimming removed 3 bases from V and 12 bases from J, with 12 bases in between. This CDR3 comprises 13 residues. Looking up the rest from reference TRBV7-9 and TRBJ2-6 gives the full variable domain: DTGVSQNPRHKITKRGQNVTFRCDPISEHNRLYWYRQTLGQGPEFLTYFQNEAQLEKSRLLSDRFSAERPKGSFSTLEIQRTEQGDSAMYLCASSFGLGGVLTFGAGSRLTVL.

This clonotype showed up just once. The chain recombines TRBV18 with TRBJ2-3, with TRBD1 matching 12 bases. The DNA matches TRBJ1-5 better at its end, which makes the J call doubtful. Germline V gives CDR1 KGHSH, CDR2 LQKENI. The length of the CDR3 is 16 residues. CDR3 region: CASSPIGTGGGQPQHF. The CDR3 DNA sequence: TGTGCCAGCTCACCAATCGGGACAGGGGGCGGTCAGCCCCAGCATTTT.

V is TRBV6-5 and J is TRBJ1-1, with 8 nucleotides matching TRBD1. Germline V gene data show CDR1 as MNHEY and CDR2 as SVGAGI. Trimming took 5 bases from V and 4 from J; bases not matched to a gene: 3. The CDR3 totals 13 residues. CDR3 region: CASSRQGTTEAFF. CDR3 nucleotide sequence: TGTGCCAGCAGTCGACAGGGGACCACTGAAGCTTTCTTT.

The chain combines TRBV7-8 with TRBJ2-1, with 7 bases matching TRBD1. The V gene end was trimmed by 4 bases and the J gene end by 3 bases; junction bases not matched to a gene: 6. Germline assignment: CDR1 SGHVS and CDR2 FQNEAQ. The CDR3 sequence is 15 residues long. The CDR3 sequence is CASSSSRDSYNEQFF. CDR3 sequence (DNA): TGTGCCAGCAGCTCCAGCCGGGACAGCTACAATGAGCAGTTCTTC.

This clonotype was counted between two and nine times. The chain is built from TRBV10-3 and TRBJ2-1; 7 bases line up with TRBD1. CDR1 and CDR2 (germline): ENHRY, SYGVKD. The CDR3 consists of 12 residues. Germline trimming cut 8 bases from V and 3 bases from J; bases unmatched to any gene: 1. Here the CDR3 DNA reads TGTGCCATCGGGGACAGCTACAATGAGCAGTTCTTC. Protein: CAIGDSYNEQFF.